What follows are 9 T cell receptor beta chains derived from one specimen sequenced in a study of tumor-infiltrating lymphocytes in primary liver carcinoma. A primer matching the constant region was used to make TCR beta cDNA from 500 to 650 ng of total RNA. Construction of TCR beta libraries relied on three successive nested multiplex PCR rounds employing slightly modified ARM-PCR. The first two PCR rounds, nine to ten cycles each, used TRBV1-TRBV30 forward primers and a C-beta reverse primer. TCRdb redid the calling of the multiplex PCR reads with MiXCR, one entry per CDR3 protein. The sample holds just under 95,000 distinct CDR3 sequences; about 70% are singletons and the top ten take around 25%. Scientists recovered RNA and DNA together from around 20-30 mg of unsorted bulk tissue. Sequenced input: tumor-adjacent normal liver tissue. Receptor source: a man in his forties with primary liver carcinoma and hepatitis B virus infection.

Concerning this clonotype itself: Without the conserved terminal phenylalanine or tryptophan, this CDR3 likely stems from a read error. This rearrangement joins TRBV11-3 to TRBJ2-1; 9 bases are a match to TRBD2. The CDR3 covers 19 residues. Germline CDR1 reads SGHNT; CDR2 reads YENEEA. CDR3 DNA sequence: TGTGTCAGCAGCTCAGATCAGCGGGAGGCGTTCAGCTCCTACAATGAGCAGTTCTCC. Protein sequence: CVSSSDQREAFSSYNEQFS.

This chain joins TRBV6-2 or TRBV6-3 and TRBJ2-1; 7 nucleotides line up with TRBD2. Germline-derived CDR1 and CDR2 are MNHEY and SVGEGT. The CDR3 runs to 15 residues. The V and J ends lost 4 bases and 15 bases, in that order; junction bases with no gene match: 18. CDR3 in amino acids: CASSSHAGKSGNTFF. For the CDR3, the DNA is TGTGCCAGCAGTTCCCATGCGGGTAAGAGCGGGAATACGTTCTTC.

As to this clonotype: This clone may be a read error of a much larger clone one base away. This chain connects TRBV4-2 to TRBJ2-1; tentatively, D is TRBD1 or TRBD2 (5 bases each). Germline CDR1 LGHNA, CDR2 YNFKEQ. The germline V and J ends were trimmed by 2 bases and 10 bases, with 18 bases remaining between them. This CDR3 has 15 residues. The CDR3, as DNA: TGTGCCAGCAGCCAACCCGGGACCGCAGTTGGCGAGCAGTTCTTC. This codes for CASSQPGTAVGEQFF.

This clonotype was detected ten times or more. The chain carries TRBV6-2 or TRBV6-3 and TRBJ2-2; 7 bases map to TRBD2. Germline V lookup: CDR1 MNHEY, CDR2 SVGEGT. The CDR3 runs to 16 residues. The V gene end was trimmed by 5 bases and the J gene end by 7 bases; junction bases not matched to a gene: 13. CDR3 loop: CASSELYGREIGELFF. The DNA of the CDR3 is TGTGCCAGCAGTGAACTTTACGGGCGGGAGATCGGGGAGCTGTTTTTT.

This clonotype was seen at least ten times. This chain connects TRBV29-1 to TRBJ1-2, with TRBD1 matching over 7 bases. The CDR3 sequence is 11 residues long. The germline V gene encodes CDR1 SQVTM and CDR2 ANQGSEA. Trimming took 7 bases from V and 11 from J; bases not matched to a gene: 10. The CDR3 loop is CSDQRQGSYTF. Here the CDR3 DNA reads TGCAGCGATCAGAGACAGGGCTCGTACACCTTC.

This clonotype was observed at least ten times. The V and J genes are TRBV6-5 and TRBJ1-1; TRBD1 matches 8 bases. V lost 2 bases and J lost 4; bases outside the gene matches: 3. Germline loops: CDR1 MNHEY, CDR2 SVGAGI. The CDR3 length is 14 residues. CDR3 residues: CASSYNRGSTEAFF. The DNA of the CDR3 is TGTGCCAGCAGTTACAACAGGGGGTCCACTGAAGCTTTCTTT.

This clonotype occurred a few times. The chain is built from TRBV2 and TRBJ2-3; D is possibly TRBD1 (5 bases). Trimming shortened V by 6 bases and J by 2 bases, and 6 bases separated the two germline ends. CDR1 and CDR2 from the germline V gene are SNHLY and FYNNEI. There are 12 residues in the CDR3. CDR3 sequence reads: CASRGDTDTQYF. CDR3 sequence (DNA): TGTGCCAGCAGAGGGGACACAGATACGCAGTATTTT.

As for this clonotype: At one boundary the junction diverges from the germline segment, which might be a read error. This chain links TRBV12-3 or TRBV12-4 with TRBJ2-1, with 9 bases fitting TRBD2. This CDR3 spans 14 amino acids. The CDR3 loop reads CVSSRLAEVNEQFF. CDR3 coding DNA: TGTGTCAGCAGTAGACTAGCGGAGGTCAATGAGCAGTTCTTC.

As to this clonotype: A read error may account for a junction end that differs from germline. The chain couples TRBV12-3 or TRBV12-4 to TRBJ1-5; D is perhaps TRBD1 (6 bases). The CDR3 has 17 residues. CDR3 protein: CASSFSRGAIGDQPQHF. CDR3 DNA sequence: TGTGCAAGCAGTTTCTCGAGGGGGGCTATTGGCGATCAGCCCCAGCATTTT.